This T cell receptor beta chain was found in a study of regulatory T cells in long-lasting Graves disease (dated by TCRdb to the early 2020s). Regarding the study in general: To count as having persistent Graves' disease, a patient had to have received antithyroid drug treatment for over 5 years with TSH receptor autoantibodies remaining persistently positive. Peripheral blood TCR sequencing and RNA sequencing compared persistent Graves' disease patients with newly diagnosed Graves' disease patients. The study took place in China and was registered as a clinical trial. A total of 35 or so samples were covered by TCR sequencing, comprising some 13 persistent and about 20 newly diagnosed Graves' disease patients. On average, persistent Graves' disease patients in the clinical cohort had been on antithyroid drugs for approximately ten years. Study-wide conclusions, independent of this receptor: A larger number of public clonotypes was shared among persistent patients (around 2,500) than among newly diagnosed patients (approximately 1,000). The small sample size was acknowledged by the authors as a limitation that may reduce accuracy. Sequencing and analysis were restricted to the TCR beta chain. Only peripheral blood was studied, because thyroid tissue, the primary lesion, was inaccessible. TRBV28, TRBJ1-2 and TRBJ2-5 were preferentially used in persistent disease, while TRBV20-1 and TRBJ2-1 were favored in newly diagnosed disease. Lower TCR Shannon entropy and fewer highly expanded clones were observed in persistent Graves' disease patients than in newly diagnosed patients, which suggested clonal expansion.

This clonotype was counted at least ten times. Its specific antigen is unknown. Base qualities are not at hand, and no much larger clone is one base apart. In the paper's terms, the time point label means: persistent/refractory GD, antithyroid drugs over 5 years with positive TRAb. For both TCR sequencing and RNA sequencing, RNA was extracted from PBMCs in TRIzol. Graves' disease was diagnosed according to American Thyroid Association guidelines. Patients were recruited from an endocrinology department in Xi'an, China. Each patient gave about 8.1 milliliters of peripheral blood, collected in an EDTA anticoagulant tube. PBMCs were isolated by Ficoll Paque Plus density gradient separation without further T cell sorting. An Agilent 2100 Bioanalyzer and agarose gel were used to check RNA quality, while a NanoDrop 2000 measured RNA concentration. Its CDR3 holds 14 amino acids, cysteine through phenylalanine. CDR3 DNA only is kept here, 42 bases in frame from base 1. Between the V and J ends, shortened by 3 bases and 5 bases respectively, the junction contains 10 bases. CDR1 and CDR2 (SGHAT, FQNNGV) derive from the germline V gene.

Receptors were amplified or captured by multiplex PCR. This sample was sequenced with an Illumina HiSeq 4000. TCR beta libraries were built with iRepertoire HTBI primers and Arm-PCR amplification of CDR3 regions. Before sequencing, the PCR products went through gel purification. In the original analysis: A total of around 59 TRBV and 14 TRBJ segments were identified across samples and were used for gene usage analysis of CDR3 amino acid clonotypes. COPE and FqMerger were used to merge filtered high-quality paired reads into contigs. BLAST was used to align contigs to IMGT TRBV, TRBD and TRBJ reference genes, with CDR3 defined following IMGT. Clonotypes above 0.1% frequency were classified as highly expanded clones. Repertoire diversity was measured by Shannon entropy, and V-J evenness by the Gini coefficient. Public clonotypes were defined as clonotypes shared by more than one individual. Clones were called with MiXCR by TCRdb after fastp trimmed the public reads at Q25, and only in-frame beta chains were retained. A single entry per CDR3 protein holds the most common genes and DNA from its merged rows. The V and J calls shown here were made by TCRdb, not taken from the authors' results. Within this sample are some 280,000 distinct CDR3 sequences, with around 20% of them counted one time only. The ten largest account for roughly three fifths of the sample.

The sequenced sample was peripheral blood mononuclear cells (PBMCs), obtained when the disease was refractory, from a patient treated with antithyroid drugs. The chain couples TRBV11-2 to TRBJ2-2; no confident D gene assignment can be made. This clonotype was sampled from a female donor with Graves disease. The CDR3 reads as follows: CASSLGLGTGELFF. The nucleotide sequence is given as TGTGCCAGCAGCTTGGGGTTGGGGACCGGGGAGCTGTTTTTT.